This T cell receptor beta chain was captured by sequencing in a study of T cell responses to AZD1222 COVID-19 vaccine. General study results and limits: It was only a handful of AZD1222 recipients who were seropositive at baseline. Spike-wide coverage was observed for vaccine-associated CD4 TCRs, with dominant responses at 160-218 and 743-854.

The V end lost 4 bases, the J end lost 2 bases, and 16 bases lay between the germline ends. The CDR3 length is 16 residues. Germline values: CDR1 LGHDT, CDR2 YNNKEL (reference sequence). The table came from immunoSEQ multiplex PCR; TCRdb's copy has only in-frame clones and leaves some out. There are around 78,000 clones in the sample; 85% to 90% occur only once, and approximately 1.3% lies in the top ten. Only one count was recorded for this clone. Antigen: not known. The source of this sequence is an adult who received the AZD1222 COVID-19 vaccine. This chain uses TRBV3-1 (or the pseudogene TRBV3-2) with TRBJ2-3, with TRBD2 as a possible D gene (5 bases). The starting material was peripheral blood, obtained 28 days after the second AZD1222 dose. For the CDR3, the DNA is TGTGCCAGCAGCCGGGCGGGCGGTTCAAACACAGATACGCAGTATTTT. Translation: CASSRAGGSNTDTQYF.